The clone carrying this TCR beta chain turned up a few times. Generated by immunoSEQ multiplex PCR, the TCRdb table keeps only in-frame clones and is missing some. The profile shows roughly 220,000 clones, 75% to 80% of them singletons. The record originates from a study of cytotoxic CD8 clonotypes in ibrutinib-treated CLL. There are 14 residues in the CDR3. Trimming removed 4 bases from V and 5 bases from J; junction bases left unmatched: 7. Looked up from germline, CDR1 is MGHRA and CDR2 is YSYEKL. The TCR comes from a human donor with chronic lymphocytic leukemia. The V and J genes are TRBV4-1 and TRBJ2-5; 7 bases are shared with TRBD2. The starting material was PBMCs, obtained after 12 months of ibrutinib treatment. The CDR3 nucleotides read TGCGCCAGCAGCCCCCTAGCGGCCTTTGAGACCCAGTACTTC. It codes for CASSPLAAFETQYF.